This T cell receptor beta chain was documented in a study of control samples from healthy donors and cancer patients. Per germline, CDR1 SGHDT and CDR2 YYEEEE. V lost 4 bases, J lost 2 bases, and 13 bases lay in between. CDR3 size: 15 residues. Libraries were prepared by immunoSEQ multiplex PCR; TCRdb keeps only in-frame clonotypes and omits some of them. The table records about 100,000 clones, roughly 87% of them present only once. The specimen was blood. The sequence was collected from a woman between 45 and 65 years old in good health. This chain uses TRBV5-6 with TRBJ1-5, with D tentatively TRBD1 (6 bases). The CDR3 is CASSLTNRGNQPQHF. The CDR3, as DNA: TGTGCCAGCAGCCTCACAAACAGGGGCAATCAGCCCCAGCATTTT.